The rows below give T cell receptor beta chains drawn from one sample of a study of blood T cell repertoires in COVID-19. Generated by immunoSEQ multiplex PCR, the TCRdb table keeps only in-frame clones and is missing some. The sample records about 150,000 clones, approximately 90% being singletons. The sample was PBMCs or T cells enriched from blood (not recorded which). The receptors were sampled from a man aged 50-59 years who had recovered from COVID-19. The CDR3 runs from the conserved cysteine through the conserved F or W. A D gene is named only where the DNA matches it firmly. Size tells how often a clone was seen (once, few, many) or the class of an expanded clone, and some rows leave it out.

clone size	J gene	D gene	V gene	CDR3 DNA	CDR3 protein
.	TRBJ1-2	.	TRBV27	TGTGCCAGCATTCCAACCTCGGCAGGGCTTCACTATGGCTACACCTTC	CASIPTSAGLHYGYTF
.	TRBJ2-2	.	TRBV2	TGTGCCAGCAGTGGGACAACGAACACCGGGGAGCTGTTTTTT	CASSGTTNTGELFF
.	TRBJ1-2	.	TRBV9	TGTGCCAGCAGCGTCCAAACAGGGTCGAGGAACTATGGCTACACCTTC	CASSVQTGSRNYGYTF
.	TRBJ2-7	TRBD2	TRBV6-2/TRBV6-3	TGTGCCAGCAGTTACTTAGCGGGAGGGCCGGACGAGCAGTACTTC	CASSYLAGGPDEQYF
.	TRBJ1-2	.	TRBV4-2	TGTGCCAGCAGCCAGCCCGGGAGCTATGGCTACACCTTC	CASSQPGSYGYTF
.	TRBJ2-3	TRBD2	TRBV7-9	TGTGCCAGCAGCCCCCATGGCGGGGGGGCAAATACGCAGTATTTT	CASSPHGGGANTQYF
.	TRBJ1-1	TRBD1	TRBV29-1	TGCAGCGTAGAAAGACAGGGCGGGGTAGCTTTCTTT	CSVERQGGVAFF
.	TRBJ2-7	.	TRBV20-1	TGCAGTGCTAGTGTGCAGGACTACGAGCAGTACTTC	CSASVQDYEQYF
.	TRBJ2-5	TRBD1	TRBV7-7	TGTGCTAGCAGCCCGGGGGACAGGGGTGTTGTTAAAGAGACCCAGTACTTC	CASSPGDRGVVKETQYF
.	TRBJ2-5	TRBD1	TRBV5-1	TGCGCCAGCAGCTCGACCGGGACAGGGGAAGAGACCCAGTACTTC	CASSSTGTGEETQYF
.	TRBJ2-1	.	TRBV5-4	TGTGCCAGCAGCTTGGATGCGGAAATAACTTACAATGAGCAGTTCTTC	CASSLDAEITYNEQFF
.	TRBJ2-6	TRBD2	TRBV7-9	TGTGCCAGCAGCGCGGTAGCGGGGGGGCTGGATGGGGCCAACGTCCTGACTTTC	CASSAVAGGLDGANVLTF
.	TRBJ1-1	TRBD1	TRBV7-3	TGTGCCAGCCGCCTGGACAGGGACACTGAAGCTTTCTTT	CASRLDRDTEAFF
.	TRBJ2-3	TRBD2	TRBV7-8	TGTGCCAGCAGCCCCGGGACTAGCGGCACAGATACGCAGTATTTT	CASSPGTSGTDTQYF
.	TRBJ1-2	TRBD1	TRBV29-1	TGCAGCGTTTCCCGGGACAGATACTATGGCTACACCTTC	CSVSRDRYYGYTF
.	TRBJ2-1	.	TRBV28	TGTGCCAGCAGTTCTAAACTGAAGTTCTTC	CASSSKLKFF
.	TRBJ1-5	.	TRBV7-2	TGTGCCAGCAGCCAAACCGCATCGGATCAGCCCCAGCATTTT	CASSQTASDQPQHF
.	TRBJ1-2	TRBD1	TRBV5-6	TGTGCCAGCAGCTTGGGGACAGGGGCTTCTGGTTACTATGGCTACACCTTC	CASSLGTGASGYYGYTF
.	TRBJ1-6	TRBD1	TRBV9	TGTGCCAGCCGAACAGGGGATTCGGATAATTCACCCCTCCACTTT	CASRTGDSDNSPLHF
.	TRBJ2-5	TRBD2	TRBV28	TGTGCCAGCAGTTTTTGGCGCCCGGGGGGGATACAAGAGACCCAGTACTTC	CASSFWRPGGIQETQYF
.	TRBJ2-6	.	TRBV18	TGTGCCAGCTCACCACTGGAGGCCAACCGCAGGGGTCATACCGGGGCCAACGTCCTGACTTTC	CASSPLEANRRGHTGANVLTF
.	TRBJ1-1	.	TRBV7-9	TGTGCCAGCAGCTTAAGGGGCGCAGGGAACACTGAAGCTTTCTTT	CASSLRGAGNTEAFF
.	TRBJ2-4	.	TRBV7-9	TGTGCCAGCAGTACAGGGACCTTAGGGATTCAGTACTTC	CASSTGTLGIQYF
.	TRBJ1-5	TRBD1	TRBV2	TGTGCCAGCGGGACAGGGGGAGGGTATAGCAATCAGCCCCAGCATTTT	CASGTGGGYSNQPQHF
.	TRBJ2-1	.	TRBV11-3	TGTGCCAGCAGCTTAGATGGGGGGACGGGCGGTTACAATGAGCAGTTCTTC	CASSLDGGTGGYNEQFF
.	TRBJ2-3	TRBD2	TRBV19	TGTGCCAGTAGTACCAGACGAGCGGGGCCCACAGATACGCAGTATTTT	CASSTRRAGPTDTQYF
once	TRBJ1-2	TRBD1	TRBV27	TGTGCCAGCAGTTCCCCCGGACAGGGCTTCTATGGCTACACCTTC	CASSSPGQGFYGYTF
.	TRBJ2-3	.	TRBV28	TGTGCCAGCAGTACCCCACTAGTGGTTACAGATACGCAGTATTTT	CASSTPLVVTDTQYF
.	TRBJ1-5	.	TRBV6-5	TGTGCCAGCAGTCGGGGAGGGTCTCAGCCCCAGCATTTT	CASSRGGSQPQHF
.	TRBJ2-7	.	TRBV9	TGTGCCAGCAGCGTAGATATTCACCCGGGATCGAGCTCCTACGAGCAGTACTTC	CASSVDIHPGSSSYEQYF
.	TRBJ2-3	TRBD2	TRBV29-1	TGCAGCCCAAAACTAGCGGGGTTGACGGATACGCAGTATTTT	CSPKLAGLTDTQYF
.	TRBJ2-7	TRBD2	TRBV4-1	TGCGCCAGCAGGCCGACTAGCGGGAGCCTATCCCACGAGCAGTACTTC	CASRPTSGSLSHEQYF
.	TRBJ1-2	.	TRBV7-3	TGTGCCAGCAGCTCAGGTTTTGGTGCTACTGGCTACACCTTC	CASSSGFGATGYTF
.	TRBJ2-7	.	TRBV18	TGTGCCAGCTCACCACGGGGGGGCCTCTCCTACGAGCAGTACTTC	CASSPRGGLSYEQYF
.	TRBJ2-4	TRBD1	TRBV28	TGTGCCAGCAGCCCCGGGACAGGGGGCAACATTCAGTACTTC	CASSPGTGGNIQYF
.	TRBJ1-1	.	TRBV6-5	TGTGCCAGCACCCGACTCACTGTCGGCACTGAAGCTTTCTTT	CASTRLTVGTEAFF
.	TRBJ2-7	TRBD2	TRBV30	TGTGCCTGGAGCCGACTAGCGGGTCCGTCCTACGAGCAGTACTTC	CAWSRLAGPSYEQYF
.	TRBJ1-2	.	TRBV28	TGTGCCAGCAGTTTTAACACCCCAAGGGGTGGCTACACCTTC	CASSFNTPRGGYTF
.	TRBJ1-2	TRBD1	TRBV5-1	TGCGCCAGCAGCACAGGGGTGTATGGCTACACCTTC	CASSTGVYGYTF
.	TRBJ1-3	.	TRBV6-2/TRBV6-3	TGTGCCAGCAGTTTGGGGCTTTCTGGAAACACCATATATTTT	CASSLGLSGNTIYF
once	TRBJ1-1	.	TRBV27	TGTGCCAGCAGTCCGGACTGGAACGGCTATGAAGCTTTCTTT	CASSPDWNGYEAFF
.	TRBJ2-1	TRBD2	TRBV7-2	TGTGCCAGCAGCTTAGATGGCGGGAGGGCGGATGAGCAGTTCTTC	CASSLDGGRADEQFF
.	TRBJ2-4	TRBD2	TRBV28	TGTGCCAGCAGTTTACCACTAGCGGGGGCGCGAATTCAGTACTTC	CASSLPLAGARIQYF
once	TRBJ1-2	.	TRBV12-5	TGTGCTAGTAGCGGGTCCTCATATGGCTACACCTTC	CASSGSSYGYTF
.	TRBJ2-3	.	TRBV6-5	TGTGCCAGCAGGACCGGGAACACAGATACGCAGTATTTT	CASRTGNTDTQYF
.	TRBJ2-3	.	TRBV19	TGTGCCAGTAGGACACAGGGAGGCACAGATACGCAGTATTTT	CASRTQGGTDTQYF
.	TRBJ1-4	.	TRBV5-6	TGTGCCAGCAGCTTGGCAGGGGTTAATGAAAAACTGTTTTTT	CASSLAGVNEKLFF
.	TRBJ1-4	.	TRBV7-8	TGTGCCAGCAGCTTGCGGGGCTTTAATGAAAAACTGTTTTTT	CASSLRGFNEKLFF
.	TRBJ2-1	.	TRBV11-2	TGTGCCAGCACCGGTAGCAATGAGCAGTTCTTC	CASTGSNEQFF
once	TRBJ1-1	.	TRBV5-5	TGTGCCAGCTCCCCTCACACGGGGAACACTGAAGCTTTCTTT	CASSPHTGNTEAFF
.	TRBJ1-1	TRBD1	TRBV7-9	TGTGCCAGCACCAAATGGGGCGCAGGGGGTATTGGGTTCACTGAAGCTTTCTTT	CASTKWGAGGIGFTEAFF
few	TRBJ2-2	.	TRBV3-1/TRBV3-2	TGTGCCAGCAGCCAAGATGTTAGAAGAACCGGGGAGCTGTTTTTT	CASSQDVRRTGELFF
.	TRBJ2-1	TRBD2	TRBV28	TGTGCCAGCAGCACCCCGGGGGGTCCCTACAATGAGCAGTTCTTC	CASSTPGGPYNEQFF
.	TRBJ2-5	.	TRBV18	TGTGCCAGCTCACCACCGAGGGTTCAAGAGACCCAGTACTTC	CASSPPRVQETQYF
.	TRBJ1-2	.	TRBV27	TGTGCCAGCAGTCCCAGGGCAACTAACTATGGCTACACCTTC	CASSPRATNYGYTF